A single sample gave rise to the 21 T cell receptor beta chains below, sequenced in a study of naive and memory T cell subsets. The study's findings and limits: Naive repertoires, especially CD8, held a few larger clonotypes, possibly memory cells re-expressing CD45RA.

Their cognate antigens are unknown. An equimolar mix of two oligonucleotides served as the beta constant-region primer for TRBC1 and TRBC2. The ligated cDNA underwent four PCR rounds using SP2 and nested alpha and beta constant-region primers. A single record per CDR3 protein comes from TCRdb applying MiXCR to the UMI-ligation and nested PCR reads. The sample shows roughly 83,000 distinct CDR3 sequences, approximately 10% of them seen only once. What was sequenced was naive CD4+ T cells from blood. These receptors came from a human donor in good health.

The gene calls are TRBV15 and TRBJ2-3, with 10 bases lining up with TRBD2. Germline CDR1 reads LNHNV; CDR2 reads YYDKDF (reference sequence). This CDR3 contains 16 residues. V lost 1 base, J lost 3 bases, and 4 bases stayed unmatched. Here the CDR3 DNA reads TGTGCCACCAGCAGAGGCTTAGCGGGAGGTACAGATACGCAGTATTTT. It codes for CATSRGLAGGTDTQYF.

This chain connects TRBV3-1 to TRBJ1-2, with no clear D. Between the trimmed V and J ends, which lost 2 bases and 5 bases, there was a span of 3 bases. The CDR3 length is 11 residues. Germline values: CDR1 LGHDT, CDR2 YNNKEL (reference sequence). The DNA for the CDR3 is TGTGCCAGCAGCCAATCGTATGGCTACACCTTC. It specifies CASSQSYGYTF.

This clonotype was detected a few times. The chain uses TRBV4-3 and TRBJ2-2; TRBD2 matches 8 bases. The CDR3 extends over 16 amino acids. Germline CDR1 LGHNA, CDR2 YSLEER. The V gene end was trimmed by 4 bases and the J gene end by 7 bases; junction bases not matched to a gene: 11. CDR3 sequence: CASSRLSSGRGGELFF. Written as DNA, the CDR3 is TGCGCCAGCAGCCGCTTATCGAGCGGGAGAGGCGGGGAGCTGTTTTTT.

This clonotype occurred many times. The chain has TRBV4-2 and TRBJ2-3; the D is unclear. V was pared by 4 bases and J by 5 bases, with 19 bases between. The CDR3 totals 16 residues. Per germline, CDR1 LGHNA and CDR2 YNFKEQ. Written as DNA, the CDR3 is TGTGCCAGCAGCCTGCCAGGTACTCTTCGGGTAGATACGCAGTATTTT. It encodes CASSLPGTLRVDTQYF.

The chain employs TRBV20-1 and TRBJ2-7; 8 bases map to TRBD2. The germline V gene has CDR1 DFQATT and CDR2 SNEGSKA (reference sequence). V shed 3 bases and J 7 bases; nucleotides not matched to a gene: 14. The CDR3 consists of 15 residues. Written as DNA, the CDR3 is TGCAGTGCTAGCACCGGGACTAGTTCCCCAAAGGAGCAGTACTTC. This translates into CSASTGTSSPKEQYF.

The sample holds many counts of this clonotype. J is TRBJ2-3 and V is TRBV10-3, with TRBD2 identical over 11 bases. The CDR3 has 15 residues. Looked up from germline, CDR1 is ENHRY and CDR2 is SYGVKD. V shed 6 bases, J shed 2 bases, and the junction held 4 bases outside the gene matches. CDR3 loop: CAISRLAGITDTQYF. In DNA form, the CDR3 reads TGTGCCATCAGCCGACTAGCGGGGATCACAGATACGCAGTATTTT.

V is TRBV30 and J is TRBJ1-2; D not certain. CDR3 length equals 13 residues. Trimming shortened V by 2 bases and J by 2 bases, and 9 bases separated the two germline ends. Germline-derived CDR1 and CDR2 are GTSNPN and SVGIG (reference sequence). CDR3 amino acids: CAWSYYQNYGYTF. The CDR3 DNA follows: TGTGCCTGGAGTTATTACCAGAACTATGGCTACACCTTC.

The genes are TRBV12-3 or TRBV12-4 and TRBJ1-4; possibly TRBD1 for D (5 bases). The CDR3 has 18 residues. Trimming pared 7 bases from V and 0 bases from J, leaving 21 bases between. The chain's CDR3 is CASNMQRGKGPTNEKLFF. CDR3 DNA: TGTGCCAGCAACATGCAGCGGGGAAAGGGACCAACTAATGAAAAACTGTTTTTT.

This clonotype was seen ten or more times. CDR3 bases: TGTGCCAGCAGTTTATGGGGTGAGAGCTCCTACGAGCAGTACTTC. Translating it yields CASSLWGESSYEQYF. The V call is TRBV12-3 or TRBV12-4, the J call TRBJ2-7; no firm D call. The CDR3 has 15 residues. V was pared by 2 bases and J by 0 bases, with 11 bases between.

This clonotype was counted between two and nine times. This chain links TRBV19 with TRBJ2-2; D uncertain. The CDR3 has 15 residues. Germline-derived CDR1 and CDR2 are LNHDA and SQIVND (reference sequence). Trimming stripped 1 base from V and 3 bases from J, with 9 bases between. CDR3 sequence reads: CASSIGDLYTGELFF. The CDR3 nucleotides are TGTGCCAGTAGTATAGGAGATCTTTACACCGGGGAGCTGTTTTTT.

This clonotype was found many times. The V call is TRBV7-9, the J call TRBJ2-3; TRBD1 might be the D (6 bases). This CDR3 spans 22 amino acids. The germline V gene encodes CDR1 SEHNR and CDR2 FQNEAQ (reference sequence). Trimming cost V 0 bases and J 0 bases, with 28 bases left between them. The CDR3 reads CASSLAIRAGASAQGSTDTQYF. CDR3 in DNA: TGTGCCAGCAGCTTAGCGATTCGGGCAGGGGCGTCGGCCCAGGGTAGCACAGATACGCAGTATTTT.

The V and J genes are TRBV12-3 or TRBV12-4 and TRBJ2-7, with a tentative D call TRBD1 (6 bases). This CDR3 is 14 amino acids long. V was pared by 6 bases and J by 5 bases, with 17 bases between. The CDR3 DNA reads as TGTGCCAGCAGAATATCCAGGGGCACGGACGAGCAGTACTTC. The encoded protein is CASRISRGTDEQYF.

This clonotype was counted many times. The V call is TRBV20-1, the J call TRBJ2-5, with 9 bases that match TRBD2. This CDR3 spans 15 amino acids. With 6 bases clipped from V and 0 bases from J, the junction kept 8 bases outside the gene matches. Germline CDR1 reads DFQATT; CDR2 reads SNEGSKA (reference sequence). The CDR3 nucleotides read TGCAGTGCGCCACAGCGGGGGGTGTACCAAGAGACCCAGTACTTC. Its protein product is CSAPQRGVYQETQYF.

In this sample, this clonotype turned up a few times. The chain uses TRBV24-1 and TRBJ2-3; 9 bases map to TRBD2. Germline CDR1 KGHDR, CDR2 SFDVKD. Germline trimming cut 7 bases from V and 1 base from J; bases unmatched to any gene: 2. This CDR3 is built from 14 residues. In nucleotides, the CDR3 is TGTGCCACCAGGACTAGCGGAGGCACAGATACGCAGTATTTT. Translation gives CATRTSGGTDTQYF.

This chain connects TRBV12-3 or TRBV12-4 to TRBJ2-2; the match to TRBD2 covers 7 bases. CDR3 length equals 16 residues. The ends lost 5 bases at V and 5 bases at J; junction bases unmatched: 11. The CDR3 DNA is TGTGCCAGCAGTAGGACTAGGAAAGAAGATACCGGGGAGCTGTTTTTT. It yields the protein CASSRTRKEDTGELFF.

This clonotype was counted many times. The V and J genes are TRBV3-1 and TRBJ1-4, with 7 nucleotides matching TRBD1. This CDR3 comprises 14 residues. V trimming: 4 bases; J trimming: 4 bases; junction bases outside the gene matches: 3. Germline V gene lookup returns CDR1 LGHDT and CDR2 YNNKEL (reference sequence). Here the CDR3 DNA reads TGTGCCAGCAGCCGACAGGGCTATAATGAAAAACTGTTTTTT. The encoded protein is CASSRQGYNEKLFF.

The sample holds a few counts of this clonotype. The chain joins TRBV5-6 to TRBJ1-5; 8 positions match TRBD1. Losses at the gene ends were 4 bases for V and 15 bases for J; bases not matched to a gene: 12. CDR3 length: 13 residues. Germline CDR1 reads SGHDT; CDR2 reads YYEEEE. The CDR3, as DNA: TGTGCCAGCAGCCACCCCCGACAGGGGCCACGGCATTTT. This encodes CASSHPRQGPRHF.

The chain employs TRBV5-1 and TRBJ1-1; no clear D gene. The CDR3 is 13 amino acids. The ends were cut back, 5 bases at V and 3 bases at J, with 11 bases in the middle. Germline assignment: CDR1 SGHRS and CDR2 YFSETQ. Here the CDR3 DNA reads TGCGCCAGCAGAGTTTGGGCGGACACTGAAGCTTTCTTT. Its protein is CASRVWADTEAFF.

This clonotype was detected a few times. In nucleotides, the CDR3 is TGCAGCGCTTCCCGGGACACTGAAGCTTTCTTT. Encoded protein: CSASRDTEAFF. This chain links TRBV29-1 with TRBJ1-1, with D unclear. Germline CDR1 and CDR2: SQVTM and ANQGSEA. V shed 7 bases and J shed 3 bases, with 9 bases lying between them. The CDR3 extends over 11 amino acids. Looking up the rest from reference TRBV29-1 and TRBJ1-1 gives the full variable domain: SAVISQKPSRDICQRGTSLTIQCQVDSQVTMMFWYRQQPGQSLTLIATANQGSEATYESGFVIDKFPISRPNLTFSTLTVSNMSPEDSSIYLCSASRDTEAFFGQGTRLTVV.

V and J are TRBV6-2 or TRBV6-3 and TRBJ1-5; D uncertain. V shed 4 bases and J shed 5 bases, with 15 bases lying between them. This CDR3 comprises 15 residues. The germline gives CDR1 MNHEY, CDR2 SVGEGT. The CDR3 reads CASSSPPAYDQPQHF. The CDR3 DNA follows: TGTGCCAGCAGTTCCCCCCCAGCCTACGATCAGCCCCAGCATTTT.

In its sample, this clonotype was seen a few times. The chain carries TRBV6-1 and TRBJ1-5; D call uncertain. Germline V gene data show CDR1 as MNHNS and CDR2 as SASEGT. Trimming removed 5 bases from V and 4 bases from J, with 9 bases in between. The CDR3 has 13 amino acids. For the CDR3, the DNA is TGTGCCAGCAGTTCGCACGGGAATCAGCCCCAGCATTTT. Its translation: CASSSHGNQPQHF.